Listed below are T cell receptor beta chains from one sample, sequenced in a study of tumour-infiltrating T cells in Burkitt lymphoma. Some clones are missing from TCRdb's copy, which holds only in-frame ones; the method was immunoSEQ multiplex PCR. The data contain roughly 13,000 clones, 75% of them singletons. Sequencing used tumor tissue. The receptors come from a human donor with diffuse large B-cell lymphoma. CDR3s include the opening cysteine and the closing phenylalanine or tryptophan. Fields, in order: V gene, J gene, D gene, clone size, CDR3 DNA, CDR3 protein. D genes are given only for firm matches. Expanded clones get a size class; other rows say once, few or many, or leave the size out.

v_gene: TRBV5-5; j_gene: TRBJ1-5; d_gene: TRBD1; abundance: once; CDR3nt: TGTGCCAGCAGCTGGAGGGACAGAAGCATCGATAGCAATCAGCCCCAGCATTTT; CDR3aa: CASSWRDRSIDSNQPQHF
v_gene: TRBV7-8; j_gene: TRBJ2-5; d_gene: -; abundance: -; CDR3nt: TGTGCCAGCAGCTTAGGTCAGAACAGGGGAGGAGAGACCCAGTACTTC; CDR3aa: CASSLGQNRGGETQYF
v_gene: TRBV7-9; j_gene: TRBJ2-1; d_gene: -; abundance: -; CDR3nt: TGTGCCAGCAATCTACTAGGGGATGAGCAGTTCTTC; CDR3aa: CASNLLGDEQFF
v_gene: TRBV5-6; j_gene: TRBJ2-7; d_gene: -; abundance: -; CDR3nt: TGTGCCAGCAGCCCCGGGGAGAGGGCCGAGCAGTACTTC; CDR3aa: CASSPGERAEQYF
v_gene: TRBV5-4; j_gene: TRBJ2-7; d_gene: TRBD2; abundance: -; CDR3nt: TGTGCCAGCAGCCCGGGACTAGCGGTCCCCTTTCGCAGCTCCTACGAGCAGTACTTC; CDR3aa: CASSPGLAVPFRSSYEQYF
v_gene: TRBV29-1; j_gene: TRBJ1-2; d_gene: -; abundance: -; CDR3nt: TGCAGCGTTGAAGATCAGGAGCGGAATGGCTACACCTTC; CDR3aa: CSVEDQERNGYTF
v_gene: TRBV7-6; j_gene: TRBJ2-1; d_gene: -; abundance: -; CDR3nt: TGTGCCAGCAGCTTAGGAGGGGGTTACAACAATGAGCAGTTCTTC; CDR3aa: CASSLGGGYNNEQFF
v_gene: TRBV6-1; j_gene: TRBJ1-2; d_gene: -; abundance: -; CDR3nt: TGTGCCAGCAGTGAACGCGGGAGGGGCCCCTCTGGCTACACCTTC; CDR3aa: CASSERGRGPSGYTF
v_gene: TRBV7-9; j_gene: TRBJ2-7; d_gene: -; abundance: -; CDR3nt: TGTGCCAGCAGCTTACCAGGGGGGGTGCAGTACTTC; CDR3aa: CASSLPGGVQYF
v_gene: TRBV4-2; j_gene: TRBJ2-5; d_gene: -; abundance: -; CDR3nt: TGTGCCAGCAGCTCCGGGGGTCAAGAGACCCAGTACTTC; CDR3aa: CASSSGGQETQYF
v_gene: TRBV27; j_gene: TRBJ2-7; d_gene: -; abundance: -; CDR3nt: TGTGCCAGCAGTTTATCACGATGGCGGGACGGAGACTACGAGCAGTACTTC; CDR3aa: CASSLSRWRDGDYEQYF
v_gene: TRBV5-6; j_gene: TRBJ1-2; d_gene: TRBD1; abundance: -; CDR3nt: TGTGCCAGCAGCCGACAGGGGGCTAACTATGGCTACACCTTC; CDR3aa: CASSRQGANYGYTF
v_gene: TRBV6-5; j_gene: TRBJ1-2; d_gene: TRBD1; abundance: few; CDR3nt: TGTGCCAGCAGTTGGGCGACAGGGATTGGTAACTATGGCTACACCTTC; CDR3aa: CASSWATGIGNYGYTF
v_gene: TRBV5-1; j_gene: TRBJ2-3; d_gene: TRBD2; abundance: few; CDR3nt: TGCGCCAGCAGCCCCGGGACTAGCGGGAGTGATACGCAGTATTTT; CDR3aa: CASSPGTSGSDTQYF
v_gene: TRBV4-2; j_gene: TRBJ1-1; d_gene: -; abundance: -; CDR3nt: TGTGCCAGCAGCTACGGACATCGGAACACTGAAGCTTTCTTT; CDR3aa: CASSYGHRNTEAFF
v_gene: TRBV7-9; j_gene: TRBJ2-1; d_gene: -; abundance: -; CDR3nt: TGTGCCAGCAGCTCTTCGACTCGGCCGGAGCAGTTCTTC; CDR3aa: CASSSSTRPEQFF
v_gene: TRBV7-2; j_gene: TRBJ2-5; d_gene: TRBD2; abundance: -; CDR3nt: TGTGCCAGCAGCCAAGGACTAGCGGGAGCGGGGTACTTC; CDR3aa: CASSQGLAGAGYF
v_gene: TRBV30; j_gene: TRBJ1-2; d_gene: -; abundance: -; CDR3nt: TGTGCCTGGAGCGGAGACAGAAACTATGGCTACACCTTC; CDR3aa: CAWSGDRNYGYTF
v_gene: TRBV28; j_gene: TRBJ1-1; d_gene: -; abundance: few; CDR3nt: TGTGCCAGCAGTCAGGGGACACGGACTGAAGCTTTCTTT; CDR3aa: CASSQGTRTEAFF
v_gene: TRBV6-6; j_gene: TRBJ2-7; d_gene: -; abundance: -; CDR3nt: TGTGCCAGCAGCCCGGCGGAGGGAGAGCAGTACTTC; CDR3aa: CASSPAEGEQYF
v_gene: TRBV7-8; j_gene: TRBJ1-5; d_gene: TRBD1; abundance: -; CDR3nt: TGTGCCAGCAGCTGGAACCGGGACAGGGAAATCGGTCAGCCCCAGCATTTT; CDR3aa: CASSWNRDREIGQPQHF
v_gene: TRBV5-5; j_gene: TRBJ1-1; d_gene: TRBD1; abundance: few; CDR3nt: TGTGCCAGCAGCTTTGGAGGCAGGGGGAAGGAAGCTTTCTTT; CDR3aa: CASSFGGRGKEAFF